This T cell receptor beta chain was sequenced during a study of shared clonotypes between healthy human individuals. Naive CD8 cells, CD45RO-negative and positively selected for CCR7, excluded terminally differentiated effector memory CD45RA+ cells. Healthy adults negative for HIV, lacking recent acute infections or vaccinations, served as donors. CDR1 WSHSY and CDR2 SAAADI come from the germline V gene. The germline V and J ends were trimmed by 5 bases and 0 bases, with 17 bases remaining between them. The CDR3 is 17 residues long. Profiled with immunoSEQ multiplex PCR; TCRdb holds only in-frame clones, not every one. The table includes hundreds of thousands of clones, 95% detected once. Comments on this clone: Its cognate antigen is unknown.

Whole-study findings and limits: Enrolling few donors narrowed the genetic and exposure-history diversity that was represented.

This clonotype originated in a woman in her 30s in good health. The chain combines TRBV10-2 with TRBJ2-4; tentative D call: TRBD1 (5 bases). Sequencing was carried out using naive CD8+ T cells sorted from blood. CDR3 in amino acids: CASSPGSGPPAKNIQYF. The CDR3 DNA reads as TGCGCCAGCAGTCCAGGGTCCGGGCCCCCAGCCAAAAACATTCAGTACTTC.